Presented here are 22 T cell receptor beta chains from one specimen sequenced in a study of blood T cell repertoires in COVID-19. Assay: immunoSEQ multiplex PCR; the TCRdb copy retains only in-frame clones and omits some. The sample yields 130,000 or so clones, around 77% seen once. Input material: peripheral blood. These receptors all stem from a human donor in a cohort sampled during active COVID-19.

The genes are TRBV14 and TRBJ2-2; 11 bases map to TRBD2. The junction had 9 bases not matched to a gene; V was cut back by 3 bases and J by 6 bases. Germline CDR1 SGHDN, CDR2 FVKESK. CDR3 length: 17 amino acids. As DNA, the CDR3 is TGTGCCAGCAGCCATCACAGACTAGCGGGGCGGGCCGGGGAGCTGTTTTTT. It codes for CASSHHRLAGRAGELFF.

V and J are TRBV6-5 and TRBJ2-2; TRBD2 might be the D (6 bases). Looked up from germline, CDR1 is MNHEY and CDR2 is SVGAGI. This CDR3 has 13 residues. Trimming pared 6 bases from V and 5 bases from J, leaving 10 bases between. CDR3 sequence reads: CASSSGGTGELFF. In DNA, the CDR3 is TGTGCCAGCAGCTCCGGAGGGACCGGGGAGCTGTTTTTT.

The genes are TRBV7-9 and TRBJ2-7; D not certain. The germline CDR1 and CDR2 sequences are SEHNR and FQNEAQ (reference sequence). The CDR3 contains 12 residues. V lost 1 base and J lost 5, with 6 bases in between. The CDR3 loop reads CASSLDGNEQYF. The CDR3 DNA sequence: TGTGCCAGCAGCTTAGACGGTAACGAGCAGTACTTC. The variable domain in full, completed from reference TRBV7-9 and TRBJ2-7, reads DTGVSQNPRHKITKRGQNVTFRCDPISEHNRLYWYRQTLGQGPEFLTYFQNEAQLEKSRLLSDRFSAERPKGSFSTLEIQRTEQGDSAMYLCASSLDGNEQYFGPGTRLTVT.

The V call is TRBV4-2, the J call TRBJ2-7; tentative D call: TRBD1 (6 bases). The germline gives CDR1 LGHNA, CDR2 YNFKEQ. V lost 4 bases to trimming and J lost 7 bases, with 11 bases between them. The CDR3 sequence is 12 residues long. CDR3 sequence: CASSRPGEEQYF. The CDR3 region has the DNA TGTGCCAGCAGCCGACCAGGGGAAGAGCAGTACTTC.

The CDR3 nucleotides are TGTGCCAGCAGTTTAACAGGGAAAGCCGAGCAGTACTTC. This gives the protein CASSLTGKAEQYF. The chain carries TRBV27 and TRBJ2-7, with D tentatively TRBD1 (6 bases). Between the trimmed V and J ends, which lost 2 bases and 6 bases, there was a span of 11 bases. Per germline, CDR1 MNHEY and CDR2 SMNVEV (reference sequence). The CDR3 runs to 13 residues.

The chain joins TRBV27 to TRBJ2-1; tentative D call: TRBD2 (5 bases). CDR1 is MNHEY, CDR2 SMNVEV, per germline (reference sequence). The CDR3 consists of 13 residues. The V gene lost 7 bases and the J gene lost 7 bases, with 14 bases spanning the gap. The CDR3 is CASTQNGLNEQFF. CDR3 bases: TGTGCCAGCACCCAGAATGGACTGAATGAGCAGTTCTTC.

This chain joins TRBV2 and TRBJ2-1; 10 bases agree with TRBD2. From germline, CDR1 is SNHLY and CDR2 FYNNEI. This CDR3 has 14 amino acids. J was trimmed by 7 bases and V by 6 bases; bases with no gene match: 6. DNA for the CDR3: TGTGCCAGCAGCAGCGGGGGGGCCGGGAATGAGCAGTTCTTC. It specifies CASSSGGAGNEQFF.

The chain is built from TRBV2 and TRBJ2-7, with TRBD1 matching 7 bases. V was pared by 6 bases and J by 6 bases, with 8 bases of the junction left unmatched. Germline CDR1 SNHLY, CDR2 FYNNEI. The CDR3 totals 13 residues. CDR3: CASRGDRPGEQYF. In DNA, the CDR3 is TGTGCCAGCAGGGGGGACAGACCTGGCGAGCAGTACTTC.

The chain employs TRBV11-3 and TRBJ2-1; 7 nucleotides line up with TRBD2. The junction had 1 base not matched to a gene; V was cut back by 1 base and J by 4 bases. Germline V gene data show CDR1 as SGHNT and CDR2 as YENEEA. The CDR3 is made up of 14 amino acids. In DNA, the CDR3 is TGTGCCAGCAGCTTAGCGGGGGGATACAATGAGCAGTTCTTC. Protein sequence: CASSLAGGYNEQFF.

The chain carries TRBV4-2 and TRBJ1-6; a weak D match, TRBD1 (6 bases). Per the germline V gene, CDR1 is LGHNA and CDR2 is YNFKEQ. Trimming removed 0 bases from V and 8 bases from J, with 14 bases in between. The CDR3 spans 16 residues. CDR3 DNA sequence: TGTGCCAGCAGCCAAGAGCCAGGGGCCCTCGATTCACCCCTCCACTTT. Translating it yields CASSQEPGALDSPLHF.

This clone was detected only once. The chain recombines TRBV11-2 with TRBJ2-1, with 7 bases that match TRBD2. Trimming removed 4 bases from V and 10 bases from J; junction bases left unmatched: 13. The germline V gene encodes CDR1 SGHAT and CDR2 FQNNGV. This CDR3 comprises 15 residues. CDR3 sequence: CASSWGLAGDGEQFF. The CDR3 DNA sequence: TGTGCCAGCAGCTGGGGACTGGCGGGGGACGGCGAGCAGTTCTTC.

V and J are TRBV27 and TRBJ2-1; 8 bases match TRBD2. V lost 5 bases, J lost 3 bases, and 6 bases stayed unmatched. Germline V gene lookup returns CDR1 MNHEY and CDR2 SMNVEV (reference sequence). This CDR3 contains 15 residues. DNA for the CDR3: TGTGCCAGCAGTCCAATAGCGGGGAACTACAATGAGCAGTTCTTC. This encodes CASSPIAGNYNEQFF.

The rearrangement uses TRBV30 and TRBJ2-5; 9 positions match TRBD1. The length of the CDR3 is 16 residues. In germline, CDR1 is GTSNPN, CDR2 SVGIG (reference sequence). V lost 3 bases to trimming and J lost 4 bases; unmatched junction nucleotides: 12. The CDR3 bases are TGTGCCTGGAGAAAACCGGGACAGGGAAAGTTAGAGACCCAGTACTTC. Amino acids: CAWRKPGQGKLETQYF.

This clone was picked up many times. The chain is built from TRBV2 and TRBJ2-7; TRBD2 agrees at 8 bases. Germline CDR1 and CDR2: SNHLY and FYNNEI. The CDR3 loop spans 12 amino acids. Trimming at V came to 10 bases and at J to 3 bases, leaving 5 bases not matched to a gene. The CDR3 DNA follows: TGTGCCACCGGTCGGGGGGGCTACGAGCAGTACTTC. Translation: CATGRGGYEQYF.

J is TRBJ1-2 and V is TRBV6-5; D may be TRBD1 (6 bases). Trimming took off 5 bases at V and 0 bases at J, with 13 bases between the two ends. From germline, CDR1 is MNHEY and CDR2 SVGAGI. The CDR3 runs to 15 residues. CDR3 region: CASSRTGNSNYGYTF. The DNA for the CDR3 is TGTGCCAGCAGTCGTACAGGGAACTCTAACTATGGCTACACCTTC.

V and J are TRBV2 and TRBJ2-3; the D gene is possibly TRBD1 (5 bases). The CDR3 sequence is 14 residues long. V lost 11 bases, J lost 4 bases, and 19 bases lay in between. Looked up from germline, CDR1 is SNHLY and CDR2 is FYNNEI. Here the CDR3 DNA reads TGTGCCTCCTCTGGCAGGGAAGGGCCAGATACGCAGTATTTT. It yields the protein CASSGREGPDTQYF. The whole variable domain, filled in from reference TRBV2 and TRBJ2-3, reads EPEVTQTPSHQVTQMGQEVILRCVPISNHLYFYWYRQILGQKVEFLVSFYNNEISEKSEIFDDQFSVERPDGSNFTLKIRSTKLEDSAMYFCASSGREGPDTQYFGPGTRLTVL.

The gene calls are TRBV3-1 (or the pseudogene TRBV3-2) and TRBJ1-2; 9 nucleotides agree with TRBD1. This CDR3 spans 14 amino acids. V dropped 7 bases and J dropped 9; count of bases not matched to a gene: 12. CDR1 is LGHDT and CDR2 is YNNKEL in the germline V gene (reference sequence). CDR3 loop: CASNTRGQGRSYTF. The CDR3 coding sequence is TGTGCCAGCAACACTAGGGGACAGGGACGAAGCTACACCTTC.

This chain joins TRBV5-6 and TRBJ2-3; 9 bases agree with TRBD1. Trimming cost V 4 bases and J 2 bases; bases outside gene matches: 11. This CDR3 has 17 amino acids. CDR1 and CDR2 (germline): SGHDT, YYEEEE. CDR3 coding DNA: TGTGCCAGCAGCAGTCCCGGGACAGGGTATTCCACAGATACGCAGTATTTT. It codes for CASSSPGTGYSTDTQYF.

This clone showed up just once. V and J are TRBV11-2 and TRBJ2-7; 7 bases line up with TRBD1. Germline V gives CDR1 SGHAT, CDR2 FQNNGV. This CDR3 comprises 16 residues. V shed 1 base and J 0 bases; nucleotides not matched to a gene: 6. CDR3 DNA sequence: TGTGCCAGCAGCTTAGGCCCGGGACAGAACTCCTACGAGCAGTACTTC. Protein product: CASSLGPGQNSYEQYF. The entire variable domain, with the rest obtained from reference TRBV11-2 and TRBJ2-7, is as follows: EAGVAQSPRYKIIEKRQSVAFWCNPISGHATLYWYQQILGQGPKLLIQFQNNGVVDDSQLPKDRFSAERLKGVDSTLKIQPAKLEDSAVYLCASSLGPGQNSYEQYFGPGTRLTVT.

The CDR3 nucleotides read TGCGCCAGCAGCAGGGGACAGGGGGCCTACGAGCAGTACTTC. Amino acid sequence: CASSRGQGAYEQYF. The V and J genes are TRBV5-1 and TRBJ2-7, with TRBD1 matching over 11 bases. Germline V gene lookup returns CDR1 SGHRS and CDR2 YFSETQ. The CDR3 contains 14 residues. The ends lost 4 bases at V and 2 bases at J; junction bases unmatched: 2.

V is TRBV28 and J is TRBJ1-1, with D maybe TRBD1 (5 bases). CDR3 length: 12 residues. CDR1 is MDHEN, CDR2 SYDVKM, per germline. Between the trimmed V and J ends, which lost 9 bases and 6 bases, there was a span of 14 bases. CDR3 region: CASGAGRAEAFF. The CDR3 DNA reads as TGTGCCAGTGGGGCGGGGAGGGCTGAAGCTTTCTTT.

This chain connects TRBV5-8 to TRBJ1-2; D gene unclear. The V gene's germline CDR1 is SGHTS and CDR2 YDEGEE. This CDR3 spans 11 amino acids. Trimming cost V 5 bases and J 5 bases, with 7 bases left between them. The CDR3 bases are TGTGCCAGCAGTATCTTATATGGCTACACCTTC. Residues: CASSILYGYTF.